The clone carrying this T cell receptor beta chain was picked up one time. The sample belongs to a study of blood T cell repertoires in COVID-19. Study summary: Sample material is recorded as cDNA or gDNA derived from T cells, B-cell-depleted T cells, or PBMCs.

The CDR3 spans 16 residues. Trimming took off 1 base at V and 0 bases at J, with 10 bases between the two ends. Germline V CDR1 and CDR2: LNHDA, SQIVND (reference sequence). Sequenced by immunoSEQ multiplex PCR; TCRdb stores in-frame clones only, minus some. Altogether about 50,000 clones are present, over 85% being singletons, with the ten largest covering about 3.8%. The sequenced sample was peripheral blood. The receptor was derived from a human donor in a cohort sampled during active COVID-19. V gene TRBV19 combines with J gene TRBJ2-4, with D possibly TRBD2 on 5 matching bases. The CDR3 DNA is TGTGCCAGTAGTATAGGGGGAGACCTAGCCAAAAACATTCAGTACTTC. Encoded protein: CASSIGGDLAKNIQYF. The variable domain in full, with the rest retrieved from reference TRBV19 and TRBJ2-4, is DGGITQSPKYLFRKEGQNVTLSCEQNLNHDAMYWYRQDPGQGLRLIYYSQIVNDFQKGDIAEGYSVSREKKESFPLTVTSAQKNPTAFYLCASSIGGDLAKNIQYFGAGTRLSVL.